The 18 T cell receptor beta chains presented below share a single source sample, sequenced in a study of tumor and adjacent non-tumor tissue in lung cancer (dated by TCRdb to the late 2010s). The library was generated by multiplex PCR. TCRdb records Illumina HiSeq 2500 as the sequencer. TCRbeta libraries were built by three rounds of nested PCR using primers (Table S4), following protocols modified from ARM-PCR. Using fastp trimming at Q25 and MiXCR clonotype assembly, TCRdb reanalyzed the public sequencing data and kept in-frame beta chains. Every distinct CDR3 protein forms one entry, paired with its most common genes and DNA. The sample includes tens of thousands of distinct CDR3 sequences, with approximately 65% observed a single time. About 18% of the sample goes to the ten largest clones. Bulk unsorted tissue served as the source for RNA extraction, and RNA quality was assessed using a NanoDrop ND-1000 and an Agilent 2100.

The sample taken for sequencing was lung tumor tissue. These receptors were taken from a man aged 60-69 years with non-small cell lung cancer.

A note on this clonotype: A read error may account for a junction end that differs from germline. The V call is TRBV12-3 or TRBV12-4, the J call TRBJ1-1, with TRBD1 matching over 8 bases. The CDR3 totals 15 residues. The CDR3 region has the DNA TGTGCTAGCAGTTTAGACAGGGGTGCAGGGACTCAAGCTTTCTTT. Translated, it gives CASSLDRGAGTQAFF.

The rearrangement links TRBV29-1 to TRBJ2-7, with TRBD2 matching 12 bases. V was pared by 5 bases and J by 3 bases, with 2 bases of the junction left unmatched. The CDR3 length is 13 residues. From germline, CDR1 is SQVTM and CDR2 ANQGSEA. The CDR3 nucleotides are TGCAGCGTTCGGACTAGCGGGGTCTACGAGCAGTACTTC. Encoded protein: CSVRTSGVYEQYF.

This sequence joins TRBV11-2 and TRBJ2-1; 12 bases are shared with TRBD2. Per germline, CDR1 SGHAT and CDR2 FQNNGV. The trim removed 1 base at V and 5 bases at J, leaving 0 bases unmatched. This CDR3 has 15 amino acids. This CDR3 is CASSLGTSGDNEQFF. In nucleotides, the CDR3 is TGTGCCAGCAGCTTAGGGACTAGCGGGGACAATGAGCAGTTCTTC.

Notes on this clonotype: At one of its ends the junction is not consistent with the germline gene, which may arise from a read error. CDR3 amino acids: CVSSIPIIAGDNEQLF. CDR3 coding DNA: TGTGTCAGCAGCATCCCGATAATAGCGGGGGACAATGAGCAGTTATTC. This chain connects TRBV6-2 or TRBV6-3 to TRBJ2-1, with TRBD2 matching 9 bases. Germline-derived CDR1 and CDR2 are MNHEY and SVGEGT. This CDR3 spans 16 amino acids.

This clonotype was counted a single time. The chain recombines TRBV20-1 with TRBJ1-1, with 10 bases aligning to TRBD1. The CDR3 covers 14 residues. From germline, CDR1 is DFQATT and CDR2 SNEGSKA (reference sequence). J was trimmed by 5 bases and V by 5 bases; bases with no gene match: 8. The CDR3 loop reads CSAGTGVGLTEAFF. Written as DNA, the CDR3 is TGCAGTGCTGGGACAGGGGTCGGTTTAACTGAAGCTTTCTTT.

There are a few counts of this clonotype. This chain connects TRBV7-9 to TRBJ2-1; no definite D call. Germline V CDR1 and CDR2: SEHNR, FQNEAQ (reference sequence). CDR3 size: 16 residues. Trimming shortened V by 1 base and J by 2 bases, and 12 bases separated the two germline ends. The CDR3 here is CASSLGALSPYNEQFF. The CDR3 region has the DNA TGTGCCAGCAGCTTAGGGGCCCTTAGCCCCTACAATGAGCAGTTCTTC. The whole variable domain, filled in from reference TRBV7-9 and TRBJ2-1, reads DTGVSQNPRHKITKRGQNVTFRCDPISEHNRLYWYRQTLGQGPEFLTYFQNEAQLEKSRLLSDRFSAERPKGSFSTLEIQRTEQGDSAMYLCASSLGALSPYNEQFFGPGTRLTVL.

Details on this clonotype: Given a much more abundant clone one base away, this may be a read error. The chain has TRBV12-3 or TRBV12-4 and TRBJ2-7; D is possibly TRBD1 or TRBD2 (6 bases each). V shed 8 bases and J shed 4 bases, with 21 bases lying between them. The CDR3 is made up of 15 amino acids. CDR3 in DNA: TGTGCCAGCGGCCTCCGGGGGCTTGGATCTTACGAGCAGTACTTC. Translating gives CASGLRGLGSYEQYF.

As to this clonotype: At one boundary the junction diverges from the germline segment, which might be a read error. The V call is TRBV11-1, the J call TRBJ2-1; TRBD2 might be the D (6 bases). Germline V CDR1 and CDR2: SGHAT, FQDESV (reference sequence). CDR3 length: 16 residues. The DNA of the CDR3 is TGTACCAGCAGCTCATACTCGGGAGAGGTGGACAATGAGCAGTTCTTC. Its protein is CTSSSYSGEVDNEQFF.

This clonotype was found many times. The V call is TRBV28, the J call TRBJ2-3, with D perhaps TRBD1 (6 bases). V lost 4 bases and J lost 3, with 17 bases in between. Germline CDR1 is MDHEN and CDR2 is SYDVKM. CDR3 length: 16 amino acids. The CDR3 coding sequence is TGTGCCAGCAGTTCTACAGGGCTAGCCCGAACAGATACGCAGTATTTT. Its translation is CASSSTGLARTDTQYF.

The CDR3 sequence is CASSQNVGYGYTF. DNA for the CDR3: TGTGCCAGCAGCCAGAATGTTGGCTATGGCTACACCTTC. J is TRBJ1-2 and V is TRBV4-2, with D uncertain. The CDR3 runs 13 residues. Looked up from germline, CDR1 is LGHNA and CDR2 is YNFKEQ. Between the trimmed V and J ends, which lost 3 bases and 4 bases, there was a span of 9 bases.

This clonotype was seen just once. One end of the junction varies from germline; a read error may be responsible. The gene calls are TRBV4-3 and TRBJ2-1; D is unresolved. Germline V gives CDR1 LGHNA, CDR2 YSLEER. CDR3 length: 14 amino acids. CDR3 sequence reads: CASSQDLLYIEQFF. The CDR3, as DNA: TGCGCCAGCAGCCAAGATCTACTCTACATTGAGCAGTTCTTC.

This clonotype occurred many times. This rearrangement joins TRBV12-3 or TRBV12-4 to TRBJ2-2; D is possibly TRBD2 (5 bases). V shed 5 bases and J shed 7 bases, with 11 bases lying between them. The CDR3 loop spans 13 amino acids. The CDR3 DNA reads TGTGCCAGCAGTCCTGAGCGGAGCGGGGAGCTGTTTTTT. Protein sequence: CASSPERSGELFF.

As for this clonotype: Mismatch with germline at one junction end may stem from a read error. The V call is TRBV6-1, the J call TRBJ2-5; 7 positions match TRBD1. This CDR3 has 15 residues. Germline CDR1 reads MNHNS; CDR2 reads SASEGT. The CDR3 sequence: CASSESPGGREIQYF. The DNA of the CDR3 is TGTGCCAGCAGTGAATCTCCAGGGGGACGAGAGATCCAGTACTTC.

This clonotype occurred many times. V usage is TRBV4-1 and J usage is TRBJ1-2, with D tentatively TRBD1 (6 bases). CDR1 and CDR2 from the germline V gene are MGHRA and YSYEKL. CDR3 size: 14 residues. V dropped 1 base and J dropped 6 bases, with 12 bases sitting between them. CDR3 coding DNA: TGCGCCAGCAGCCAAGCGAACAGGGTCAATGGCTACACCTTC. Translation gives CASSQANRVNGYTF.

The chain couples TRBV6-2 or TRBV6-3 to TRBJ2-2; the D is unclear. V shed 8 bases and J shed 9 bases, with 13 bases lying between them. Germline-derived CDR1 and CDR2 are MNHEY and SVGEGT. CDR3 length: 12 amino acids. CDR3 residues: CASHRSNWELFF. The DNA for the CDR3 is TGTGCCAGCCATAGATCAAACTGGGAGCTGTTTTTT.

Comments on this clonotype: The junction departs from the called germline gene at one end, perhaps through a read error. This chain joins TRBV12-5 and TRBJ2-2, with 7 positions matching TRBD1. Germline values: CDR1 LGHNT, CDR2 FRNRAP. The CDR3 is made up of 14 amino acids. The CDR3 coding sequence is TGTTCTAGTGGTTTGGGAACAGGGGTCGGGGAGCTGTTTTTT. Its protein product is CSSGLGTGVGELFF.

This clonotype came up many times. J is TRBJ1-1 and V is TRBV20-1; TRBD1 matches 7 bases. The CDR3 runs to 13 residues. Unmatched junction bases numbered 10, after V lost 6 bases and J lost 6 bases. Germline values: CDR1 DFQATT, CDR2 SNEGSKA (reference sequence). The chain's CDR3 is CSAYATGEAEAFF. The CDR3 nucleotides read TGCAGTGCGTACGCAACAGGGGAGGCTGAAGCTTTCTTT.

This clonotype has ten or more counts. This chain links TRBV7-9 with TRBJ1-1; the D gene is possibly TRBD1 (5 bases). V was trimmed by 6 bases and J by 1 base, leaving 15 bases between them. The CDR3 loop spans 15 amino acids. Germline CDR1 is SEHNR and CDR2 is FQNEAQ (reference sequence). The CDR3: CASSWVREANTEAFF. In DNA form, the CDR3 reads TGTGCCAGCAGTTGGGTCAGGGAGGCGAACACTGAAGCTTTCTTT.